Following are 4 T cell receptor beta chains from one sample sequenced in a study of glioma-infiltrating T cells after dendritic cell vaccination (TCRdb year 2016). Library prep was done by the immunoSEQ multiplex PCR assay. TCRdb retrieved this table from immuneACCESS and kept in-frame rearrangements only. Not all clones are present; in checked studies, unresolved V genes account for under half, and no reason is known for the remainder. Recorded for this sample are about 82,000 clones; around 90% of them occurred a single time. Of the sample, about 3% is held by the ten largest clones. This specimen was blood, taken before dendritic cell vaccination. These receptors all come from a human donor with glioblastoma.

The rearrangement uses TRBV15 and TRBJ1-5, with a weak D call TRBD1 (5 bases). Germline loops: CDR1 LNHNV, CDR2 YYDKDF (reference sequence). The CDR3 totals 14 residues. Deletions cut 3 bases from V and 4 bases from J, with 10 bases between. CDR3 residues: CATSRAGGNQPQHF. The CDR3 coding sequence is TGTGCCACCAGCAGGGCGGGGGGGAATCAGCCCCAGCATTTT. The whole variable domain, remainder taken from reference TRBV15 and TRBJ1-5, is DAMVIQNPRYQVTQFGKPVTLSCSQTLNHNVMYWYQQKSSQAPKLLFHYYDKDFNNEADTPDNFQSRRPNTSFCFLDIRSPGLGDTAMYLCATSRAGGNQPQHFGDGTRLSIL.

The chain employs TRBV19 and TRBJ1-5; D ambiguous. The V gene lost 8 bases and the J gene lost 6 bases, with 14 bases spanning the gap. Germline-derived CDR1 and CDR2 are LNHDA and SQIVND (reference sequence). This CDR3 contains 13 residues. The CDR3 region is CASARGVGQPQHF. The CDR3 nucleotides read TGTGCCAGTGCCCGGGGAGTGGGTCAGCCCCAGCATTTT.

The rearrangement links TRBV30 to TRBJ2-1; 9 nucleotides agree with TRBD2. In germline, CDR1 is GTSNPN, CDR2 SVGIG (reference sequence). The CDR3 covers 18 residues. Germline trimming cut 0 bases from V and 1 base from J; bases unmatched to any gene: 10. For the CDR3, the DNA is TGTGCCTGGAGTGTATTAGCGGGAGTTCAGGGGTCCTACAATGAGCAGTTCTTC. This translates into CAWSVLAGVQGSYNEQFF.

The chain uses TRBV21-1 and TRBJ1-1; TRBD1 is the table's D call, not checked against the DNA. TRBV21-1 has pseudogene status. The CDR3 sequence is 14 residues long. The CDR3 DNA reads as TGTGCCAGCAGCAAAGAAGAGACAGGGTGTCAAGCTTTCTTT. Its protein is CASSKEETGCQAFF.